The clone carrying this T cell receptor (beta chain) appeared many times. No DNA is shown, since the ends of the CDR3 on it are uncertain; the CDR3 is the one TCRdb lists. RNA transcripts were the template for amplifying TCR beta CDR3 regions. In the first-round RT-PCR of the TCR CDR3, the HTBI primer set was used. In TCRdb, the multiplex PCR reads were re-called with MiXCR into one record per CDR3 protein. The sample has approximately 640,000 distinct CDR3 sequences; roughly 16% are singletons. This sample is drawn from a study of T cells in Graves' hyperthyroidism and ophthalmopathy. Termini included, the CDR3 measures 13 amino acids.

Sequencing used blood. V gene TRBV12-3 or TRBV12-4 combines with J gene TRBJ2-1; the listed D gene, TRBD1, was not tested against the DNA. This sequence originates from a woman aged 25 to 39 with Graves' hyperthyroidism. This chain's CDR3 is CASSFGEGNEQFF.